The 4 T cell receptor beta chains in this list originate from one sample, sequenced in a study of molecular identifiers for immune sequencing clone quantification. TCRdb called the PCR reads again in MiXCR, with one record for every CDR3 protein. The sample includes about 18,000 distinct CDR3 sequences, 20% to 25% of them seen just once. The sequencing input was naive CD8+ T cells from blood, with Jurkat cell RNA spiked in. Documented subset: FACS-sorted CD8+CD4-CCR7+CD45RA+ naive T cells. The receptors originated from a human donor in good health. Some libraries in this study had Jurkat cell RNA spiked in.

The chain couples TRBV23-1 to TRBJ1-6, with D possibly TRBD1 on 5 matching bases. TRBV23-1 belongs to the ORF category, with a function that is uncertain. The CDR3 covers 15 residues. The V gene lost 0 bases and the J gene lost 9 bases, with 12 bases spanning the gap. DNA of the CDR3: TGCGCCAGCAGTCAATCGTACCAGGGAGGTTCACCCCTCCACTTT. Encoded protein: CASSQSYQGGSPLHF.

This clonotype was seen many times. CDR3 protein: CASSSSGTPGEQYF. The CDR3 DNA sequence: TGTGCCAGCAGTTCCAGCGGGACCCCCGGGGAGCAGTACTTC. The chain couples TRBV27 to TRBJ2-7, with 7 bases lining up with TRBD2. Germline assignment: CDR1 MNHEY and CDR2 SMNVEV (reference sequence). This CDR3 region has 14 residues. J was trimmed by 7 bases and V by 4 bases; bases with no gene match: 10.

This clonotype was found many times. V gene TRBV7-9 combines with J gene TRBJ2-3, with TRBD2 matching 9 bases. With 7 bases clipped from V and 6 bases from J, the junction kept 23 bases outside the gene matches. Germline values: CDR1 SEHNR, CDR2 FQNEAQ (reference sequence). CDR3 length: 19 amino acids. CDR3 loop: CASTILHRREGPGFDTQYF. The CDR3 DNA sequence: TGTGCCAGCACCATTCTTCACAGGCGGGAGGGCCCCGGTTTTGATACGCAGTATTTT.

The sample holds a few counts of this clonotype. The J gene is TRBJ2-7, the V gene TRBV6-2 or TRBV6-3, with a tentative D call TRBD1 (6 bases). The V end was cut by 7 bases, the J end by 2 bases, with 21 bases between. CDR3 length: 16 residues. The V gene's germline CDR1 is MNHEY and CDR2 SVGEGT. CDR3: CASTHPQSQGTYEQYF. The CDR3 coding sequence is TGTGCCAGCACCCACCCGCAAAGTCAGGGGACCTACGAGCAGTACTTC.